The 26 T cell receptor beta chains in this list originate from one sample, sequenced in a study of tumor-infiltrating lymphocytes in primary liver carcinoma. Researchers generated TCR beta cDNA from approximately 500 ng of total RNA, relying on a constant-region primer. Researchers made the TCR beta libraries by running three nested multiplex PCR rounds with slightly modified ARM-PCR. A C-beta reverse primer and TRBV1-TRBV30 forward primers served in each of the first two PCR rounds, at 10 cycles apiece. A single record per CDR3 protein comes from TCRdb applying MiXCR to the multiplex PCR reads. This table has more than 30,000 distinct CDR3 sequences, 75% appearing once. Total RNA and DNA came together from approximately 22-30 mg of bulk tissue without cell sorting. Sequenced material: tumor-adjacent normal liver tissue. These receptor sequences come from a middle-aged man with primary liver carcinoma and hepatitis B virus infection.

This clonotype turned up a few times. The chain couples TRBV7-2 to TRBJ2-7; D gene ambiguous. The CDR3 extends over 12 amino acids. The germline V and J ends were trimmed by 5 bases and 4 bases, with 9 bases remaining between them. Per the germline V gene, CDR1 is SGHTA and CDR2 is FQGNSA. The CDR3 region is CASSRPGYEQYF. CDR3 coding DNA: TGTGCCAGCAGCCGACCAGGTTACGAGCAGTACTTC. Looking up the rest from reference TRBV7-2 and TRBJ2-7 gives the full variable domain: GAGVSQSPSNKVTEKGKDVELRCDPISGHTALYWYRQSLGQGLEFLIYFQGNSAPDKSGLPSDRFSAERTGGSVSTLTIQRTQQEDSAVYLCASSRPGYEQYFGPGTRLTVT.

The chain couples TRBV11-1 to TRBJ2-4; 13 bases are shared with TRBD2. Trimming took 6 bases from V and 16 from J; bases not matched to a gene: 21. Per the germline V gene, CDR1 is SGHAT and CDR2 is FQDESV (reference sequence). This CDR3 spans 17 amino acids. CDR3 bases: TGTGCCAGCAGGTTTCCCGGGACTAGCGGGACCAAGAACATTGAATACTTC. Residues: CASRFPGTSGTKNIEYF.

To note about this clonotype: Compared with germline, one end of the junction differs, possibly owing to a read error. The chain recombines TRBV28 with TRBJ1-6; no reliable D call. Germline V gives CDR1 MDHEN, CDR2 SYDVKM. This CDR3 has 16 residues. The CDR3: CASSLSSGRNNSPHHF. CDR3 sequence (DNA): TGTGCCAGCAGTCTGTCCAGCGGAAGGAATAATTCACCCCACCACTTT. The full variable domain, with the rest looked up from reference TRBV28 and TRBJ1-6, is DVKVTQSSRYLVKRTGEKVFLECVQDMDHENMFWYRQDPGLGLRLIYFSYDVKMKEKGDIPEGYSVSREKKERFSLILESASTNQTSMYLCASSLSSGRNNSPHHFGNGTRLTVT.

Comments on this clonotype: Compared with germline, one end of the junction differs, possibly owing to a read error. V and J are TRBV29-1 and TRBJ2-5; TRBD1 might be the D (6 bases). Germline loops: CDR1 SQVTM, CDR2 ANQGSEA. CDR3 length: 15 residues. The CDR3 loop reads CSIEADRGRAKTQYF. In nucleotides, the CDR3 is TGCAGCATTGAAGCGGACAGAGGGCGAGCAAAGACCCAGTACTTC.

For this clonotype: Relative to the germline gene, one junction end is altered; a read error may explain this. The chain couples TRBV10-1 to TRBJ2-7, with D hard to call. The CDR3 loop spans 13 amino acids. Germline values: CDR1 WNHNN, CDR2 SYGVQD (reference sequence). The CDR3 nucleotides are TGCGCCACCAGTGACCTACCGGATTACGAGCAGTACTTC. Its protein is CATSDLPDYEQYF.

Comments on this clonotype: This is likely a read error, given that the CDR3 carries no conserved phenylalanine or tryptophan at its end. This chain connects TRBV7-2 to TRBJ2-7, with D perhaps matching TRBD2 (6 bases). The V end was cut by 3 bases, the J end by 5 bases, with 14 bases between. The CDR3 is made up of 14 amino acids. Germline V gene lookup returns CDR1 SGHTA and CDR2 FQGNSA. The CDR3 spells CASSFRNWRDEQYS. CDR3 DNA: TGTGCCAGCAGCTTTAGGAACTGGAGGGACGAGCAGTACTCC.

Worth noting for this clonotype: An end of the junction does not agree with germline; a read error may underlie this. The chain employs TRBV12-3 or TRBV12-4 and TRBJ2-7, with a possible D match to TRBD2 (7 bases). The CDR3 extends over 13 amino acids. CDR3 region: CACSPTQGGEQYF. The CDR3 DNA reads TGTGCCTGCAGTCCTACACAGGGAGGGGAGCAGTACTTC.

Comments on this clonotype: The junction differs from germline at one of its ends, possibly a read error. The genes are TRBV6-1 and TRBJ1-3; perhaps TRBD1 as D (5 bases). The CDR3 loop spans 15 amino acids. Germline-derived CDR1 and CDR2 are MNHNS and SASEGT. CDR3 loop: CARGPGMASGNTIYF. The DNA for the CDR3 is TGTGCCAGAGGACCAGGGATGGCCTCTGGAAACACTATATATTTT.

The chain recombines TRBV14 with TRBJ2-2; TRBD1 matches 10 bases. This CDR3 has 16 amino acids. Per the germline V gene, CDR1 is SGHDN and CDR2 is FVKESK. The CDR3 DNA sequence: TGTGCATGCAGGCAGGGGACAGGGGACCCCACCGGGGAGCTGTTTTTT. This gives the protein CACRQGTGDPTGELFF. Variable domain in full (rest from reference TRBV14 and TRBJ2-2): EAGVTQFPSHSVIEKGQTVTLRCDPISGHDNLYWYRRVMGKEIKFLLHFVKESKQDESGMPNNRFLAERTGGTYSTLKVQPAELEDSGVYFCACRQGTGDPTGELFFGEGSRLTVL.

The chain combines TRBV11-2 with TRBJ2-1; D may match TRBD1 or TRBD2 (5 bases each). V was trimmed by 7 bases and J by 8 bases, leaving 18 bases between them. Germline V lookup: CDR1 SGHAT, CDR2 FQNNGV. This CDR3 region has 14 residues. The CDR3 loop reads CASILSSLGHEQFF. In DNA, the CDR3 is TGTGCCAGCATCCTGTCTAGCTTGGGACATGAGCAGTTCTTC.

J is TRBJ2-1 and V is TRBV4-1; D call uncertain. This CDR3 has 16 amino acids. Between the trimmed V and J ends, which lost 1 base and 4 bases, there was a span of 14 bases. CDR1 is MGHRA and CDR2 is YSYEKL in the germline V gene. The chain's CDR3 is CASSQAHGAPYNEQFF. The CDR3 nucleotides are TGCGCCAGCAGCCAAGCCCACGGAGCCCCATACAATGAGCAGTTCTTC.

A remark on this clonotype: At one end the junction does not follow the germline gene, possibly because of a read error. This rearrangement joins TRBV3-1 to TRBJ2-3; TRBD2 aligns across 7 bases. The CDR3 length is 15 residues. Germline V lookup: CDR1 LGHDT, CDR2 YNNKEL (reference sequence). CDR3 protein: CASSPSGLGTDTQYF. In nucleotides, the CDR3 is TGTGCTAGCAGCCCCAGTGGACTAGGCACAGATACGCAGTATTTT.

A note on this clonotype: Since the CDR3 does not end with the conserved phenylalanine or tryptophan, this likely comes from a read error. DNA for the CDR3: TGTGCCAGCAGATTTCGACAGGGGCATAATTCACCCCTCCACCTT. Protein sequence: CASRFRQGHNSPLHL. The V call is TRBV28, the J call TRBJ1-6; TRBD1 matches 8 bases. The trim removed 6 bases at V and 5 bases at J, leaving 6 bases unmatched. The CDR3 spans 15 residues. Germline V lookup: CDR1 MDHEN, CDR2 SYDVKM.

This clonotype has just a few counts. V gene TRBV19 combines with J gene TRBJ1-2, with TRBD1 matching 7 bases. Germline V gives CDR1 LNHDA, CDR2 SQIVND (reference sequence). The CDR3 consists of 15 residues. J lost 2 bases, V lost 4 bases, and 7 bases had no gene match. The chain's CDR3 is CASSKSGQANYGYTF. CDR3 nucleotide sequence: TGTGCCAGTAGTAAATCTGGACAGGCAAACTATGGCTACACCTTC.

Worth noting for this clonotype: The missing conserved phenylalanine or tryptophan at the end of this CDR3 makes a read error likely. The genes are TRBV6-5 and TRBJ2-5, with D unclear. The V and J ends lost 0 bases and 5 bases respectively, with 13 bases between them. The CDR3 is 15 amino acids. Germline V lookup: CDR1 MNHEY, CDR2 SVGAGI. CDR3 amino acids: CASSYSILEQETQYL. The CDR3 region has the DNA TGTGCCAGCAGTTACTCGATCCTGGAGCAGGAGACCCAGTACCTC.

For this clonotype: A read error may produce the germline difference seen at one junction end. The chain employs TRBV6-1 and TRBJ1-1; TRBD1 is a possible D gene (6 bases). This CDR3 is 17 amino acids long. Germline V CDR1 and CDR2: MNHNS, SASEGT. The CDR3 loop is CVSSEDEGQGTNTEAFF. CDR3 coding DNA: TGTGTCAGCAGTGAAGATGAAGGGCAGGGGACTAACACTGAAGCTTTCTTT.

The chain recombines TRBV6-5 with TRBJ2-1; TRBD2 agrees at 10 bases. CDR1 is MNHEY, CDR2 SVGAGI, per germline. V lost 7 bases to trimming and J lost 12 bases; unmatched junction nucleotides: 9. This CDR3 has 13 amino acids. CDR3 protein: CASISSGSDGQFF. As DNA, the CDR3 is TGTGCCAGCATTTCTAGCGGGAGCGATGGGCAGTTCTTC.

Of note for this clonotype: An end of the junction does not agree with germline; a read error may underlie this. This chain uses TRBV12-3 or TRBV12-4 with TRBJ2-5; D is undetermined. CDR3 length: 12 residues. CDR3 protein: CSSTLEMKTQYF. The CDR3 coding sequence is TGTTCCAGCACCCTGGAGATGAAGACGCAGTACTTC.

Points on this clonotype: One end of the junction fails to match germline, which may point to a read error. This chain joins TRBV7-8 and TRBJ2-1, with 7 positions matching TRBD2. The CDR3 has 16 amino acids. The germline V gene encodes CDR1 SGHVS and CDR2 FQNEAQ. DNA for the CDR3: TGTGCCGGCAGCTTAACCGGCGGGAGAAGTTACAAAGAGCAGTTCTTC. It translates to CAGSLTGGRSYKEQFF. Supplemented by reference TRBV7-8 and TRBJ2-1, the full variable domain reads GAGVSQSPRYKVAKRGQDVALRCDPISGHVSLFWYQQALGQGPEFLTYFQNEAQLDKSGLPSDRFFAERPEGSVSTLKIQRTQQEDSAVYLCAGSLTGGRSYKEQFFGPGTRLTVL.

Concerning this clonotype: The junction and the germline gene differ at one end; a read error may be behind it. The chain combines TRBV11-2 with TRBJ2-1, with 8 bases that match TRBD2. In germline, CDR1 is SGHAT, CDR2 FQNNGV. The CDR3 is 17 amino acids. The CDR3 protein is CPSSSDRGGRFYNKQFF. The CDR3 region has the DNA TGTCCCAGCAGCTCAGATAGGGGCGGGAGGTTCTACAATAAGCAGTTCTTC.

About this clonotype: A read error may explain this, as a much larger clone is one base away. V usage is TRBV28 and J usage is TRBJ2-7; 7 nucleotides align to TRBD1. CDR1 is MDHEN and CDR2 is SYDVKM in the germline V gene. This CDR3 region has 14 residues. The CDR3 loop reads CASSLPQGFYAQYF. The CDR3 DNA follows: TGTGCCAGCAGTTTACCACAGGGGTTCTACGCGCAGTACTTC.

The chain is built from TRBV11-1 and TRBJ2-4; the match to TRBD2 covers 13 bases. The CDR3 runs to 17 residues. In germline, CDR1 is SGHAT, CDR2 FQDESV (reference sequence). V was clipped by 11 bases and J by 2 bases; unmatched bases: 12. The CDR3 region is CAYSFHGTSGTKNIQYF. The DNA of the CDR3 is TGTGCCTACAGCTTTCACGGGACTAGCGGGACCAAAAACATTCAGTACTTC.

This clonotype showed up many times. This chain connects TRBV7-8 to TRBJ1-5; 7 positions agree with TRBD1. Trimming cost V 3 bases and J 5 bases; bases outside gene matches: 4. Per the germline V gene, CDR1 is SGHVS and CDR2 is FQNEAQ. There are 14 residues in the CDR3. CDR3 sequence (DNA): TGTGCCAGCAGCTTCGGGACAGTCTATCAGCCCCAGCATTTT. This sequence encodes CASSFGTVYQPQHF.

V is TRBV14 and J is TRBJ2-1; D unresolved. CDR1 is SGHDN and CDR2 is FVKESK in the germline V gene. The CDR3 has 14 residues. CDR3 nucleotides: TGTGTCAGTAACCAAAATCTCGACACCAGTGAGCAGTTCTTC. It specifies CVSNQNLDTSEQFF.

A note on this clonotype: Lacking the conserved final phenylalanine or tryptophan, this CDR3 likely reflects a read error. The chain employs TRBV29-1 and TRBJ2-3; maybe TRBD2 (6 bases). This CDR3 is 15 amino acids long. V was pared by 5 bases and J by 2 bases, with 17 bases between. The V gene's germline CDR1 is SQVTM and CDR2 ANQGSEA. This chain's CDR3 is CSVKGGAGITDTQYC. CDR3 DNA: TGCAGCGTTAAGGGCGGGGCAGGCATCACAGATACGCAGTATTGT.

As concerns this clonotype: An end of the junction differs from the germline gene, which may be a read error. The V call is TRBV29-1, the J call TRBJ1-1; no reliable D call. This CDR3 is built from 14 residues. Germline assignment: CDR1 SQVTM and CDR2 ANQGSEA. The CDR3 nucleotides read TGCAGCATCCGCCCGTCCGGGAGAAACAATGAAGCTTTCTTT. This gives the protein CSIRPSGRNNEAFF.